This T cell receptor beta chain came from a study of Graves' ophthalmopathy and Graves' hyperthyroidism. Using RNA transcripts, the TCR beta CDR3 regions were amplified. HTBI-primed first-round RT-PCR preceded second-round multiplex PCR. One entry per CDR3 protein results from TCRdb running MiXCR on the multiplex PCR reads. This table has about 660,000 distinct CDR3 sequences, 35% to 50% appearing once. Per germline, CDR1 DFQATT and CDR2 SNEGSKA (reference sequence). Trimming removed 0 bases at V and 4 bases at J, with 10 bases between. This CDR3 spans 14 amino acids. The chain combines TRBV20-1 with TRBJ1-5, with D possibly matching TRBD1 (5 bases). The sequenced material came from peripheral blood. The TCR comes from an adult man with Graves' ophthalmopathy. The CDR3 DNA is TGCAGTGCTAGAGAGGGGACGCAGAATCAGCCCCAGCATTTT. It translates to CSAREGTQNQPQHF.